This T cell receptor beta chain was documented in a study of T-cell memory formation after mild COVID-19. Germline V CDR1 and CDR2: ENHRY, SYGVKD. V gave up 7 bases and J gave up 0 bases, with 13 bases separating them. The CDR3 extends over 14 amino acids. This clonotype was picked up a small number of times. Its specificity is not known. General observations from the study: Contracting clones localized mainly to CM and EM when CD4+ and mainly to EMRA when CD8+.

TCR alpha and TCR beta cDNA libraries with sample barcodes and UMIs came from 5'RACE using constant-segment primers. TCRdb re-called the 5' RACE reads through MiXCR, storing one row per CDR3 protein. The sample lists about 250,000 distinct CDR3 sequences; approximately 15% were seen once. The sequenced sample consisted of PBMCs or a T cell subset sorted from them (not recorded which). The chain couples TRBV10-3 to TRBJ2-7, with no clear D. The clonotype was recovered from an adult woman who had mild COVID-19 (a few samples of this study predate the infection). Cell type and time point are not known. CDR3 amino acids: CAINPTDSSYEQYF. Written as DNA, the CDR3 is TGTGCCATCAACCCGACCGATAGCTCCTACGAGCAGTACTTC.